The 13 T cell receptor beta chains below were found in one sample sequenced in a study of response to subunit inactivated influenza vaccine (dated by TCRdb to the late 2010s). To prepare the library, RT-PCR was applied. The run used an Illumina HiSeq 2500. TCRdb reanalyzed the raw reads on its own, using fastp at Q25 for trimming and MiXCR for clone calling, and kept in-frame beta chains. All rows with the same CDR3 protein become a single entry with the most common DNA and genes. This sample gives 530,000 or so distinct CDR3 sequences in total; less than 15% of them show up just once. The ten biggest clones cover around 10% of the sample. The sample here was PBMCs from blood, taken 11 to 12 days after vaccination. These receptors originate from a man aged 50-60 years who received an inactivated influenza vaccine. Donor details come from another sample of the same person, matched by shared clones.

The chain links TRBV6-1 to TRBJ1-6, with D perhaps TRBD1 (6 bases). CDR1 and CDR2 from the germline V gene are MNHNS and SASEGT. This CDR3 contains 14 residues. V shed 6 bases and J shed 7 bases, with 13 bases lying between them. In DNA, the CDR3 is TGTGCCAGCAGACACAGGGAGGAGAATTCACCCCTCCACTTT. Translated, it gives CASRHREENSPLHF.

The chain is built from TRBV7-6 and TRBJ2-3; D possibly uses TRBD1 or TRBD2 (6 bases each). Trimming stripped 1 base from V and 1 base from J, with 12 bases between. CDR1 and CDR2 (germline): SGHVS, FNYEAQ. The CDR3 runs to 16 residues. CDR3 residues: CASSLGGAGGTDTQYF. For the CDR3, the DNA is TGTGCCAGCAGCTTAGGGGGGGCAGGAGGCACAGATACGCAGTATTTT.

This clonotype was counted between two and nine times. CDR3 loop: CAGLVRAPSYEQYF. CDR3 bases: TGTGCCGGACTGGTGAGGGCCCCTTCCTACGAGCAGTACTTC. The chain recombines TRBV12-3 or TRBV12-4 with TRBJ2-7; weak D call: TRBD2 (5 bases). Deletions cut 11 bases from V and 1 base from J, with 18 bases between. This CDR3 is built from 14 residues.

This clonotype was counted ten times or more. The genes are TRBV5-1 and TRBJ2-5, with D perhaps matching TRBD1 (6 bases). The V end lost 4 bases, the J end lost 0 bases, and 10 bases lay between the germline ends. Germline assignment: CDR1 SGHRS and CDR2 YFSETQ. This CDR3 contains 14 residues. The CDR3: CASSPRTDQETQYF. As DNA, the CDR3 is TGCGCCAGCAGCCCCCGGACAGACCAAGAGACCCAGTACTTC. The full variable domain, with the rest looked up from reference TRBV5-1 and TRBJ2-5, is KAGVTQTPRYLIKTRGQQVTLSCSPISGHRSVSWYQQTPGQGLQFLFEYFSETQRNKGNFPGRFSGRQFSNSRSEMNVSTLELGDSALYLCASSPRTDQETQYFGPGTRLLVL.

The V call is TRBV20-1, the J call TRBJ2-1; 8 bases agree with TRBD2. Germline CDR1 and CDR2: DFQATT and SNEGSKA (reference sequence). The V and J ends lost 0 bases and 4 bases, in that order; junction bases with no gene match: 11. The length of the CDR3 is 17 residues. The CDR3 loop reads CSARDLRAGGRYNEQFF. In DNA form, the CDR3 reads TGCAGTGCTAGAGATCTTCGGGCGGGAGGACGATACAATGAGCAGTTCTTC.

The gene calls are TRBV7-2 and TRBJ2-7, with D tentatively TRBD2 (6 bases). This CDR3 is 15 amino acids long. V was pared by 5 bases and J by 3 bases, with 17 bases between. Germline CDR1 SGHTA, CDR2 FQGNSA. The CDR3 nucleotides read TGTGCCAGCAGCGATTTCCGCCGGGGGTTCTACGAGCAGTACTTC. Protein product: CASSDFRRGFYEQYF.

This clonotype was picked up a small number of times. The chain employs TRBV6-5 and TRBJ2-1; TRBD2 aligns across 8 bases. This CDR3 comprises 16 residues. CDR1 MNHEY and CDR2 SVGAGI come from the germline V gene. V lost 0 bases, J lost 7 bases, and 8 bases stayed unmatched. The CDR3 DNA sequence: TGTGCCAGCAGTTACTCTGCCCGGGGGGGTGGTAATGAGCAGTTCTTC. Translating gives CASSYSARGGGNEQFF.

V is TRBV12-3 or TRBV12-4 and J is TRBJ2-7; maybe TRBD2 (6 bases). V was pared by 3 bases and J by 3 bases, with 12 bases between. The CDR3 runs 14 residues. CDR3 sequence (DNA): TGTGCCAGCAGTTTCAACGGGAGAGACTACGAGCAGTACTTC. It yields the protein CASSFNGRDYEQYF.

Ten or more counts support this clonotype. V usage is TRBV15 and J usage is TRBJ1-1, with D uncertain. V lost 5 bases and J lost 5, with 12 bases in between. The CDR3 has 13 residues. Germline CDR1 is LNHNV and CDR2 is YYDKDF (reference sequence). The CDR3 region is CATSGGVKTEAFF. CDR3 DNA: TGTGCCACCAGCGGTGGGGTCAAGACTGAAGCTTTCTTT.

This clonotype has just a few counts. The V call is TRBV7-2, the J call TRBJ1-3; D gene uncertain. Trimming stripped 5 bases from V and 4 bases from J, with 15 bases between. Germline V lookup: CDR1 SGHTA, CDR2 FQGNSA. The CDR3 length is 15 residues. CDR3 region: CASSAEHGLGNTIYF. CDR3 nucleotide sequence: TGTGCCAGCAGCGCGGAACATGGTCTCGGAAACACCATATATTTT.

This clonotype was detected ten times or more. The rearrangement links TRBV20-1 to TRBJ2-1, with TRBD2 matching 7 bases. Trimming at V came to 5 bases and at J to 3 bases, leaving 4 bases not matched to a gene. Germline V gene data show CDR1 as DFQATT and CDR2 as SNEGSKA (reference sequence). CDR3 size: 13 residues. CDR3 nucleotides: TGCAGTGCTCCACGGACTAGCTACAATGAGCAGTTCTTC. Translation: CSAPRTSYNEQFF.

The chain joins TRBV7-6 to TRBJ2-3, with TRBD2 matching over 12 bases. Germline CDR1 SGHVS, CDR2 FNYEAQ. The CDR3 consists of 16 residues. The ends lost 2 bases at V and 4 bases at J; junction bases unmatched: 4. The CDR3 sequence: CASSLSTSGSSDTQYF. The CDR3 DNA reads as TGTGCCAGCAGCTTATCGACTAGCGGGAGTTCAGATACGCAGTATTTT.

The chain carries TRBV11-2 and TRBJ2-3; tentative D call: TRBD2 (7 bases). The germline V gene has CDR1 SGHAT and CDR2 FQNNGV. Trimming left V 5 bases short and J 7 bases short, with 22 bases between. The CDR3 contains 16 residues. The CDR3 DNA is TGTGCCAGCAGCACCGTCGGGGGCGGGGGTTCAAATACGCAGTATTTT. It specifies CASSTVGGGGSNTQYF.